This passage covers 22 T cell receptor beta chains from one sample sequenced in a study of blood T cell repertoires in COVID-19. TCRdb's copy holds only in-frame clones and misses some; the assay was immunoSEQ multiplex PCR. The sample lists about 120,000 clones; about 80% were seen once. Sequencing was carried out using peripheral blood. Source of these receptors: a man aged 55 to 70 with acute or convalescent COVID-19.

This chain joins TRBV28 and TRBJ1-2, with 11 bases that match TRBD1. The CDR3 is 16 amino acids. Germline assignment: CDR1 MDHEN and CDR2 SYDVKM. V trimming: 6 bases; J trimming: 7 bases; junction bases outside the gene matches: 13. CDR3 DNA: TGTGCCAGCAGCTGGACAGGGGGCGCCCCTTGGGGTGGCTACACCTTC. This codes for CASSWTGGAPWGGYTF.

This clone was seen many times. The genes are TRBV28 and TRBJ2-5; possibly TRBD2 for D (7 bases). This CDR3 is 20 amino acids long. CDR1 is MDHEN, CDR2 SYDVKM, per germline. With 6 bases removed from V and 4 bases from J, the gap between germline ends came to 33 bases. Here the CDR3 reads CASSLGGPASWFGSTETQYF. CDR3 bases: TGTGCCAGCAGCCTCGGGGGGCCCGCGTCTTGGTTTGGGAGTACAGAGACCCAGTACTTC.

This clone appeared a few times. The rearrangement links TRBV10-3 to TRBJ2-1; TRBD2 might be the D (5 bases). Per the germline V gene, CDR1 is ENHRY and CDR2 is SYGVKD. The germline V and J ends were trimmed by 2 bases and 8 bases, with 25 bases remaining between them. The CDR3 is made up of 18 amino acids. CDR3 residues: CAISETVPEGSPLDEQFF. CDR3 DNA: TGTGCCATCAGTGAGACCGTGCCCGAGGGCAGCCCACTGGATGAGCAGTTCTTC.

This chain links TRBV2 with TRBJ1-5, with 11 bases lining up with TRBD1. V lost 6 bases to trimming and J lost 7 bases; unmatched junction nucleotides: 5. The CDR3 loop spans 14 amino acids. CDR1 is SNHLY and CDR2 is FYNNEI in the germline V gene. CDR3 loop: CASRDRTGGQPQHF. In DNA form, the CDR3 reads TGTGCCAGCAGAGACCGGACAGGGGGCCAGCCCCAGCATTTT.

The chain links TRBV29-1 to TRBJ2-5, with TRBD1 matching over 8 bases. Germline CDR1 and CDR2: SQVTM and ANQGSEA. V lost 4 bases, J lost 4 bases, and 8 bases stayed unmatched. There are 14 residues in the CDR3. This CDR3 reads CSVARTGRPETQYF. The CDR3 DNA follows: TGCAGCGTTGCCCGGACAGGGAGGCCAGAGACCCAGTACTTC.

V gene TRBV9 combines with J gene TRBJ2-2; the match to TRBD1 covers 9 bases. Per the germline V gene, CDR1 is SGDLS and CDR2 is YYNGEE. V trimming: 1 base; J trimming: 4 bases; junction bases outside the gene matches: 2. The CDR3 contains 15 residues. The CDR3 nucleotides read TGTGCCAGCAGCGTACGGACAGGGGCCACCGGGGAGCTGTTTTTT. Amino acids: CASSVRTGATGELFF.

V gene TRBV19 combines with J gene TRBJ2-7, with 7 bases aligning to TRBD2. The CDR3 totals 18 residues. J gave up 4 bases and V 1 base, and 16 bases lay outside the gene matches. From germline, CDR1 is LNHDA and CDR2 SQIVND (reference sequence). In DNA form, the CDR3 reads TGTGCCAGTAGTATAGGTGTTCGTTTCCGGGACTACCCTTACGAGCAGTACTTC. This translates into CASSIGVRFRDYPYEQYF.

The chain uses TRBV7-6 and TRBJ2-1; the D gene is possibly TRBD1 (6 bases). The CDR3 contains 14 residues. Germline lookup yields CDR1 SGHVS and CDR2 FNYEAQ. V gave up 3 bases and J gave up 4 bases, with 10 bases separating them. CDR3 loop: CASSLGDTYNEQFF. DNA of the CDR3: TGTGCCAGCAGCTTGGGGGACACTTACAATGAGCAGTTCTTC.

CDR3 sequence: CASSARTSNYGYTF. The CDR3 DNA reads as TGTGCCAGCAGCGCGAGAACTTCGAACTATGGCTACACCTTC. This rearrangement joins TRBV21-1 to TRBJ1-2. TRBV21-1 corresponds to a pseudogene. The CDR3 is 14 amino acids.

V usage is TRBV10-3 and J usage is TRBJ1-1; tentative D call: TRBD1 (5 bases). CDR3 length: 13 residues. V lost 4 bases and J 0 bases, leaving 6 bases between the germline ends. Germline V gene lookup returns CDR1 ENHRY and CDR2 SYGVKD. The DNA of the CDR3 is TGTGCCATCAGTGGGGGGGTGAACACTGAAGCTTTCTTT. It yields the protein CAISGGVNTEAFF.

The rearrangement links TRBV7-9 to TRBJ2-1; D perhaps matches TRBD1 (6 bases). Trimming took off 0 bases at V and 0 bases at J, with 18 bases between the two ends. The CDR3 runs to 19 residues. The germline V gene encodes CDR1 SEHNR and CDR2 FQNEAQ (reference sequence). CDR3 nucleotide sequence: TGTGCCAGCAGCTTAGCCGATGGGAAGGGGGTGAACTCCTACAATGAGCAGTTCTTC. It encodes CASSLADGKGVNSYNEQFF.

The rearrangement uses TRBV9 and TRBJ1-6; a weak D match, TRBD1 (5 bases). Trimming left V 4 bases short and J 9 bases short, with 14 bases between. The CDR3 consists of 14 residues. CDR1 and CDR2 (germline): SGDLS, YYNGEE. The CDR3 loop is CASSPQGFRSPLHF. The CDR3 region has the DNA TGTGCCAGCAGCCCCCAGGGATTTCGTTCACCCCTCCACTTT.

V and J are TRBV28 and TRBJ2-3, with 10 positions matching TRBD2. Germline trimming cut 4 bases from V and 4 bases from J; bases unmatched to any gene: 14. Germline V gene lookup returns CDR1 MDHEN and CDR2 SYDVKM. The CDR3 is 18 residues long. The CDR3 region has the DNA TGTGCCAGCAGTTCCCGAGCGGGAGGGCCTATTGGCCCAGATACGCAGTATTTT. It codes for CASSSRAGGPIGPDTQYF.

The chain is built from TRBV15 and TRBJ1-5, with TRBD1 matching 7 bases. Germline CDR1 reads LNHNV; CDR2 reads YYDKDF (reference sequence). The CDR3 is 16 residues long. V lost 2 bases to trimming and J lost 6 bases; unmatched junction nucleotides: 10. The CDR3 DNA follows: TGTGCCACCAGCAGATACGACAGGGTGGAGGGTCAGCCCCAGCATTTT. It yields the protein CATSRYDRVEGQPQHF.

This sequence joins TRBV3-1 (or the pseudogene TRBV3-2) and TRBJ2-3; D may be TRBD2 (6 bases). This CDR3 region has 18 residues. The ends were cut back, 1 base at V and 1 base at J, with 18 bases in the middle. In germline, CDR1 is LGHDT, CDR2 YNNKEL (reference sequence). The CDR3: CASSQARREPGGTDTQYF. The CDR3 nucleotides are TGTGCCAGCAGCCAAGCCCGACGGGAGCCGGGGGGCACAGATACGCAGTATTTT.

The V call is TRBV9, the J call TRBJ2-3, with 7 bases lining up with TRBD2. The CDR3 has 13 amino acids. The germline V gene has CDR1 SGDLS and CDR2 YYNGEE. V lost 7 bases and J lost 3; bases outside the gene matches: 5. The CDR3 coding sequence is TGTGCCAGCGGGGAGGGGACTACAGATACGCAGTATTTT. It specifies CASGEGTTDTQYF.

DNA of the CDR3: TGTGCCATCCCACAGGGGGCGCTGGTCTATGGCTACACCTTC. Its translation: CAIPQGALVYGYTF. The chain is built from TRBV2 and TRBJ1-2; TRBD1 aligns across 9 bases. The J segment lost 4 bases and the V segment lost 10 bases, leaving 10 bases of the junction unmatched. Germline V gene data show CDR1 as SNHLY and CDR2 as FYNNEI. This CDR3 region has 14 residues. Full variable domain (rest looked up from reference TRBV2 and TRBJ1-2): EPEVTQTPSHQVTQMGQEVILRCVPISNHLYFYWYRQILGQKVEFLVSFYNNEISEKSEIFDDQFSVERPDGSNFTLKIRSTKLEDSAMYFCAIPQGALVYGYTFGSGTRLTVV.

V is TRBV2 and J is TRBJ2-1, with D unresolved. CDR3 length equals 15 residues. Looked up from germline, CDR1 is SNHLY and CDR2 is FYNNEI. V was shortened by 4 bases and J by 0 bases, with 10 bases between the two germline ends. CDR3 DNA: TGTGCCAGCAGTGCCCAACCGAGCTCCTACAATGAGCAGTTCTTC. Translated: CASSAQPSSYNEQFF.

The CDR3 sequence: CAISETVDSGNTIYF. CDR3 nucleotides: TGTGCCATCAGTGAAACGGTAGACTCTGGAAACACCATATATTTT. This chain joins TRBV10-3 and TRBJ1-3; no clear D. This CDR3 contains 15 residues. Germline lookup yields CDR1 ENHRY and CDR2 SYGVKD. Between the trimmed V and J ends, which lost 3 bases and 0 bases, there was a span of 9 bases.

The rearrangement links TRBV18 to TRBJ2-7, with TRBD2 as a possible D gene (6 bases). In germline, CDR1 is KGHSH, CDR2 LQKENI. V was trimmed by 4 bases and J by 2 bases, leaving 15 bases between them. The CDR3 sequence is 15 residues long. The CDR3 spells CASSRFSSGAYEQYF. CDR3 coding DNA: TGTGCCAGCTCACGCTTCTCGTCGGGGGCCTACGAGCAGTACTTC.

DNA for the CDR3: TGTGCCAGCAGCTTAGGTGGGACTTCTGGCGAGCAGTACTTC. Its translation: CASSLGGTSGEQYF. The rearrangement joins TRBV5-4 to TRBJ2-7, with D maybe TRBD2 (6 bases). The CDR3 covers 14 residues. The ends were cut back, 2 bases at V and 6 bases at J, with 15 bases in the middle. Germline CDR1 is SGHNT and CDR2 is YYREEE (reference sequence).

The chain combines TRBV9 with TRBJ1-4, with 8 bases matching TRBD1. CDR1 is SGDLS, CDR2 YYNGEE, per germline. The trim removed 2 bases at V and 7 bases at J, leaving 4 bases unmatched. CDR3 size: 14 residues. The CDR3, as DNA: TGTGCCAGCAGCGTCCAGGGGGCAAGTGAAAAACTGTTTTTT. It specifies CASSVQGASEKLFF.